This TCR beta chain was recorded in a study of blood T cell repertoires in COVID-19. Study context: The United States, Italy and Spain were the sources of the acute and convalescent COVID-19 samples.

Authors' data handling: The assay estimated nucleated cells by amplifying reference gene primers. Assay: immunoSEQ multiplex PCR; the TCRdb copy retains only in-frame clones and omits some. The V and J calls and clone size were taken over from that table, and D and trimming were inferred from the DNA. The sample includes approximately 170,000 clones, 82% of them seen just once. The CDR3 is 14 residues long. V lost 3 bases, J lost 3 bases, and 11 bases lay in between. CDR1 is MNHNS, CDR2 SASEGT, per germline. The TCR sequence derives from a woman aged 80 or older with active or convalescent COVID-19. J is TRBJ2-5 and V is TRBV6-1; tentative D call: TRBD1 (5 bases). The sequencing input was peripheral blood. The CDR3 spells CASSEKSREETQYF. CDR3 nucleotide sequence: TGTGCCAGCAGTGAGAAGTCCAGGGAAGAGACCCAGTACTTC.